This is a list of T cell receptor beta chains from one sample in a study of blood T cell repertoires in COVID-19. TCRdb's copy holds only in-frame clones and misses some; the assay was immunoSEQ multiplex PCR. The table shows around 80,000 clones, with around 90% occurring only once. Sequenced sample: peripheral blood. These receptors were obtained from a woman older than 75 with acute or convalescent COVID-19. Each CDR3 is given with its conserved first and last residue. D genes are given only for firm matches. Only part of the rows carry a size: once, few, many, or a class if the clone is expanded.

>-|TRBV5-1|once|TRBJ2-1
TGCGCCAGCAGCCCGTTAACAGGAAATGAGCAGTTCTTC
CASSPLTGNEQFF
>-|TRBV28|-|TRBJ1-5
TGTGCCAGCAGTGAGAGCAATCAGCCCCAGCATTTT
CASSESNQPQHF
>TRBD1|TRBV6-5|-|TRBJ2-7
TGTGCCAGCAGTTCGCAGGGGGATGAGCAGTACTTC
CASSSQGDEQYF
>TRBD1|TRBV2|-|TRBJ1-1
TGTGCCAGCAGGGACAGGGCCATGAACACTGAAGCTTTCTTT
CASRDRAMNTEAFF
>-|TRBV6-4|-|TRBJ1-2
TGTGCCAGCACCCCGCGCCCAGGGAACTATGGCTACACCTTC
CASTPRPGNYGYTF
>-|TRBV5-4|-|TRBJ2-3
TGTGCCAGCAGCCGAGGGGGCGGGGTCACAGATACGCAGTATTTT
CASSRGGGVTDTQYF
>-|TRBV6-5|-|TRBJ1-5
TGTGCCAGCAGGAAAACAGGGAGCAATCAGCCCCAGCATTTT
CASRKTGSNQPQHF
>TRBD1|TRBV25-1|-|TRBJ1-1
TGTGCCAGCACAGGGGGCGGGGGCACTGAAGCTTTCTTT
CASTGGGGTEAFF
>TRBD2|TRBV9|-|TRBJ2-1
TGTGCCAGCAGCGTAGACGGAGCGGGAGTTTCAAATGAGCAGTTCTTC
CASSVDGAGVSNEQFF
>-|TRBV3-1/TRBV3-2|-|TRBJ2-1
TGTGCCAGCAGCCTGCTGGTCGGCAATGAGCAGTTCTTC
CASSLLVGNEQFF
>-|TRBV15|once|TRBJ1-2
TGTGCCACCAGCAGATCTGTTCACAGAGTAACTAACTATGGCTACACCTTC
CATSRSVHRVTNYGYTF
>TRBD1|TRBV13|-|TRBJ1-3
TGTGCCAGCAGCCCTAAGTATGACAGGGGACGGGACACCATATATTTT
CASSPKYDRGRDTIYF
>-|TRBV9|-|TRBJ1-4
TGTGCCAGCAGCGTACAGGGGAGAACTAATGAAAAACTGTTTTTT
CASSVQGRTNEKLFF
>TRBD1|TRBV19|-|TRBJ1-2
TGTGCCAGTAGTCCCCTCCCGGGACAGGGGGGTATTGACTATGGCTACACCTTC
CASSPLPGQGGIDYGYTF
>-|TRBV5-1|-|TRBJ2-5
TGCGCCAGCAGCCGACAGGGAGGAAGGGAGACCCAGTACTTC
CASSRQGGRETQYF
>-|TRBV2|-|TRBJ1-4
TGTGCCAGCAGTGCCGGTCGGATCGGGGGGGAAAAACTGTTTTTT
CASSAGRIGGEKLFF
>TRBD1|TRBV28|once|TRBJ1-1
TGTGCCGGGTCCCGGGACAGACTCACTGAAGCTTTCTTT
CAGSRDRLTEAFF